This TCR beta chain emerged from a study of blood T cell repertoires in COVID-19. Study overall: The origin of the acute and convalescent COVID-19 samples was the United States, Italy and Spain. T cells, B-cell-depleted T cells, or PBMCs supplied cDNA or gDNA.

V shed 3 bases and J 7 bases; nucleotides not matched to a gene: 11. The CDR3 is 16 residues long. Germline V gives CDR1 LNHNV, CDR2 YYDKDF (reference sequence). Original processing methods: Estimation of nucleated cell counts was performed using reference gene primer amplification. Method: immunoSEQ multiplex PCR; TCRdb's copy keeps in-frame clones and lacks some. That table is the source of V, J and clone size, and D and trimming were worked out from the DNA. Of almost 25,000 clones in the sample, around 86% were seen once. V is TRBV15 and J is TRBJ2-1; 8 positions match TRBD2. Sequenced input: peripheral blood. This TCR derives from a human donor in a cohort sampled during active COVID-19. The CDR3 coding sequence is TGTGCCACCAGCAGCCCAGCGGGGGAAAAACCAAATGAGCAGTTCTTC. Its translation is CATSSPAGEKPNEQFF. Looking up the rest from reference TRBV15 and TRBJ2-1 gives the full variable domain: DAMVIQNPRYQVTQFGKPVTLSCSQTLNHNVMYWYQQKSSQAPKLLFHYYDKDFNNEADTPDNFQSRRPNTSFCFLDIRSPGLGDTAMYLCATSSPAGEKPNEQFFGPGTRLTVL.